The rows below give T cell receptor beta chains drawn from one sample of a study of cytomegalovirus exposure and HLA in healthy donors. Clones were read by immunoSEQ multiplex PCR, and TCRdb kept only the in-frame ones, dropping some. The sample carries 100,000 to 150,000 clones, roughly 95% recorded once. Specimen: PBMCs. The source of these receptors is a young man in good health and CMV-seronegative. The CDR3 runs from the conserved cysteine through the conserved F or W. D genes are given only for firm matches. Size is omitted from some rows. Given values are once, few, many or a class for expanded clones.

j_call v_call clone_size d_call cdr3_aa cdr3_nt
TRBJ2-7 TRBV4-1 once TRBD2 CASSQDAGAVTYEQYF TGCGCCAGCAGCCAAGACGCGGGAGCTGTTACCTACGAGCAGTACTTC
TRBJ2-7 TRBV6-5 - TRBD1 CASSSGTATYEQYF TGTGCCAGCAGTTCCGGGACAGCCACCTACGAGCAGTACTTC
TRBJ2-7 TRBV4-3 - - CASSQDVRGSSYEQYF TGCGCCAGCAGCCAAGATGTGCGCGGCAGCTCCTACGAGCAGTACTTC
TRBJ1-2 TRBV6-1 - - CASSEATGQPYGYTF TGTGCCAGCAGTGAAGCTACTGGACAGCCCTATGGCTACACCTTC
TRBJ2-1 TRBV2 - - CASGRGYNEQFF TGTGCCAGTGGTAGGGGTTACAATGAGCAGTTCTTC
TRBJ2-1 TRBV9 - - CASSAGGSSYNEQFF TGTGCCAGCAGCGCCGGAGGGAGCTCCTACAATGAGCAGTTCTTC
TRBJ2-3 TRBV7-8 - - CASSLGGADTQYF TGTGCCAGCAGCTTAGGGGGGGCAGATACGCAGTATTTT
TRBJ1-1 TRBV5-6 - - CASSSTGYAFF TGTGCCAGCAGCTCCACAGGGTACGCTTTCTTT
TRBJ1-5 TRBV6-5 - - CASSYGEEQPQHF TGTGCCAGCAGTTACGGGGAGGAGCAGCCCCAGCATTTT
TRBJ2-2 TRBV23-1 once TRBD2 CAIVGVAGVHTGELFF TGCGCCATCGTAGGGGTAGCGGGAGTACACACCGGGGAGCTGTTTTTT
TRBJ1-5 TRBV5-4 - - CASSLGAGQPQHF TGTGCCAGCAGCTTGGGGGCTGGTCAGCCCCAGCATTTT
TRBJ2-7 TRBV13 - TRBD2 CASSPPWAGDHHEQYF TGTGCCAGCAGCCCGCCCTGGGCGGGAGATCACCACGAGCAGTACTTC
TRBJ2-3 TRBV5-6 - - CASSLGQGGPDTQYF TGTGCCAGCAGCTTAGGACAGGGAGGGCCAGATACGCAGTATTTT
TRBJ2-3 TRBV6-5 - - CASSYTSSTDTQYF TGTGCCAGCAGTTATACTAGCAGTACAGATACGCAGTATTTT
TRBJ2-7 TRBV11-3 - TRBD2 CASSLSGGTPYEQYF TGTGCCAGCAGCCTATCCGGGGGGACTCCCTACGAGCAGTACTTC
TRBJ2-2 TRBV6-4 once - CASSDSLAWNTGELFF TGTGCCAGCAGTGATAGCCTAGCGTGGAACACCGGGGAGCTGTTTTTT
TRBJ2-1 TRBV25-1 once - CASSGWTGSYNEQFF TGTGCCAGCAGTGGGTGGACTGGCTCCTACAATGAGCAGTTCTTC
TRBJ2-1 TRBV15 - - CATSISRSEHRFF TGTGCCACCAGCATATCGAGAAGTGAGCACCGGTTCTTC
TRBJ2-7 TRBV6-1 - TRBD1 CASSEDSGGQYF TGTGCCAGCAGTGAAGATTCAGGGGGTCAGTACTTC
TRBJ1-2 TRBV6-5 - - CASSYSLTGEGYGYTF TGTGCCAGCAGTTACTCGTTAACGGGAGAGGGGTATGGCTACACCTTC
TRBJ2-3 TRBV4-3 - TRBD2 CASSQDWRTSGNTDTQYF TGCGCCAGCAGCCAAGATTGGCGGACTAGCGGGAACACAGATACGCAGTATTTT
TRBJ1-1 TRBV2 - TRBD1 CASRSGDRVARNTEAFF TGTGCCAGCAGGTCCGGGGACAGGGTAGCGAGGAACACTGAAGCTTTCTTT
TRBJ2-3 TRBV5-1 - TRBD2 CASSLDPLAGFTDTQYF TGCGCCAGCAGCTTGGATCCGCTAGCGGGATTCACAGATACGCAGTATTTT
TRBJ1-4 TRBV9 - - CASSVGAATNEKLFF TGTGCCAGCAGCGTAGGGGCAGCAACTAATGAAAAACTGTTTTTT
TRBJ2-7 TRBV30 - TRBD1 CAWSGGQKYEQYF TGTGCCTGGAGTGGGGGACAGAAATACGAGCAGTACTTC
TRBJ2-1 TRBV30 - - CAWSPADTNHNEQFF TGTGCCTGGAGCCCGGCGGACACGAACCACAATGAGCAGTTCTTC
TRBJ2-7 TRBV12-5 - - CASGFKAPGPPDRTLSYEQYF TGTGCTAGTGGTTTCAAGGCTCCGGGGCCCCCCGACAGGACCCTCTCCTACGAGCAGTACTTC
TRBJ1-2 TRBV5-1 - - CASSLDRRNYGYTF TGCGCCAGCAGCTTGGACAGGAGAAACTATGGCTACACCTTC
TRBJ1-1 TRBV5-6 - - CASSRFEGRAEAFF TGTGCCAGCAGCCGTTTCGAGGGAAGGGCTGAAGCTTTCTTT
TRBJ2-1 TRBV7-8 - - CASSFSREQFF TGTGCCAGCAGCTTCTCGAGGGAGCAGTTCTTC
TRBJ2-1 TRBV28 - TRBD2 CASSSLAGVDEQFF TGTGCCAGCAGCTCACTAGCGGGAGTGGATGAGCAGTTCTTC
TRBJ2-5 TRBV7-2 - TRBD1 CASSHRGRGQETQYF TGTGCCAGCAGCCACAGGGGGCGGGGGCAAGAGACCCAGTACTTC
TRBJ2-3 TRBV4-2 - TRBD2 CASSQDGPAGVKTDTQYF TGTGCCAGCAGCCAAGATGGGCCTGCGGGAGTCAAAACAGATACGCAGTATTTT
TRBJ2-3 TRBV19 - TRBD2 CASRTSGTDTQYF TGTGCCTCAAGGACTAGCGGGACAGATACGCAGTATTTT
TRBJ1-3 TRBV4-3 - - CASSQDIVSGNTIYF TGCGCCAGCAGCCAAGATATAGTCTCTGGAAACACCATATATTTT
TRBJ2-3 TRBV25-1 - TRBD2 CASRLAGADTQYF TGTGCCAGCCGCCTAGCGGGGGCAGATACGCAGTATTTT
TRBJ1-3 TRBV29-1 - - CSARDTSSGNTIYF TGCAGCGCCAGGGACACGAGCTCTGGAAACACCATATATTTT
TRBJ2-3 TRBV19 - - CASSMSRAITQYF TGTGCCAGTAGTATGTCCAGGGCCATTACGCAGTATTTT
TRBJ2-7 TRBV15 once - CATSRDASSEQYF TGTGCCACCAGCAGAGATGCAAGTAGTGAGCAGTACTTC
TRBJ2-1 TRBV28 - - CASSLVPGPGSYNEQFF TGTGCCAGCAGTTTAGTCCCGGGTCCCGGGTCCTACAATGAGCAGTTCTTC
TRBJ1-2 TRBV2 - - CATSDSYGYTF TGTGCCACCTCCGACAGCTATGGCTACACCTTC
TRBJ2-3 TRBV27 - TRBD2 CASSYLAGRTDTQYF TGTGCCAGCTCCTACCTAGCGGGCCGCACAGATACGCAGTATTTT
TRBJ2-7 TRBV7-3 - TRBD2 CASSLRVGTSGTSYEQYF TGTGCCAGCAGCTTAAGGGTCGGCACTAGCGGAACGTCCTACGAGCAGTACTTC
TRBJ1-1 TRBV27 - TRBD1 CASSSLPDRVADTEAFF TGTGCCAGCAGTTCTCTTCCGGACAGGGTAGCGGACACTGAAGCTTTCTTT
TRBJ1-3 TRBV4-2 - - CASSQDLGGWGSGNTIYF TGTGCCAGCAGCCAAGACTTAGGAGGATGGGGCTCTGGAAACACCATATATTTT